One sample yielded the 22 T cell receptor beta chains listed below, sequenced in a study of T cells expressing NK-cell markers. TCRdb reprocessed the 5' RACE reads, with one entry per CDR3 protein and no DNA. The sample's table shows around 380,000 distinct CDR3 sequences. Material: blood T cells: a sorted CD56 or NKG2C T cell subset, CD4+ or CD8+ T cells, or bulk PBMC T cells (not recorded which). The receptor source for this set is a woman in her forties or fifties in good health.

The chain recombines TRBV2 with TRBJ2-3; TCRdb proposes TRBD1, but this gene call is untestable without DNA. The CDR3 has 13 amino acids. Germline V gene sequence: CDR1 SNHLY, CDR2 FYNNEI. The CDR3 loop reads CASMGGGSDTQYF.

J is TRBJ2-1 and V is TRBV12-3 or TRBV12-4; TCRdb outputs TRBD1, but without DNA this stays unchecked. CDR3 length: 15 amino acids. CDR3: CAAGGRGSSYNEQFF.

This chain links TRBV30 with TRBJ2-1. CDR3 length: 15 amino acids. Per germline, CDR1 GTSNPN and CDR2 SVGIG (reference sequence). CDR3 in amino acids: CAWSGSGSSYNEQFF.

The chain employs TRBV12-3 or TRBV12-4 and TRBJ2-7; the TCRdb D gene call, TRBD2, has no DNA to confirm it. CDR3 size: 17 residues. The CDR3 loop reads CASSLVAGGFYSYEQYF.

V and J are TRBV12-3 or TRBV12-4 and TRBJ1-2. This CDR3 has 14 residues. The CDR3 loop reads CASSEVVAGYGYTF.

This rearrangement joins TRBV12-3 or TRBV12-4 to TRBJ1-2. This CDR3 comprises 13 residues. The chain's CDR3 is CASSIQPNYGYTF.

The chain joins TRBV6-1 to TRBJ2-1. The CDR3 consists of 13 residues. Germline CDR1 MNHNS, CDR2 SASEGT. The CDR3 is CASSELYSNEQFF.

This sequence joins TRBV5-1 and TRBJ2-7; lacking DNA, the TRBD1 call made by TCRdb goes unchecked. This CDR3 has 16 residues. Germline V CDR1 and CDR2: SGHRS, YFSETQ. This CDR3 is CASSLIPGRYSYEQYF.

This rearrangement joins TRBV3-1 to TRBJ2-3; without DNA, the TCRdb call of TRBD2 cannot be checked. Germline V gene lookup returns CDR1 LGHDT and CDR2 YNNKEL (reference sequence). CDR3 length equals 16 residues. The CDR3: CASSTPGTSGRDTQYF.

V is TRBV7-2 and J is TRBJ2-1. Germline V gene sequence: CDR1 SGHTA, CDR2 FQGNSA. The CDR3 spans 18 residues. This CDR3 reads CASSFSGGYASSYNEQFF.

The chain is built from TRBV4-1 and TRBJ1-2; checking the TCRdb D call of TRBD1 is not possible without DNA. Germline V gene data show CDR1 as MGHRA and CDR2 as YSYEKL. The CDR3 covers 13 residues. The CDR3 region is CASSHRDRNGYTF.

The chain couples TRBV20-1 to TRBJ2-1. The germline V gene encodes CDR1 DFQATT and CDR2 SNEGSKA (reference sequence). The CDR3 length is 14 residues. CDR3 loop: CSARDRESYNEQFF.

This rearrangement joins TRBV5-1 to TRBJ2-7; absent DNA, TCRdb's TRBD1 call cannot be checked. The CDR3 is 15 amino acids. The germline V gene encodes CDR1 SGHRS and CDR2 YFSETQ. CDR3 residues: CASSLTGALTGEQYF.

This chain connects TRBV11-2 to TRBJ1-1; TCRdb reports TRBD1, a call that lacks DNA to check it against. Germline V gene lookup returns CDR1 SGHAT and CDR2 FQNNGV. The CDR3 is 13 amino acids. CDR3 sequence reads: CASAEGALTEAFF.

The chain couples TRBV6-1 to TRBJ2-2; with no DNA, the TCRdb D assignment of TRBD2 cannot be verified. This CDR3 has 15 amino acids. Germline CDR1 reads MNHNS; CDR2 reads SASEGT. CDR3: CASRRLAVNTGELFF.

The gene calls are TRBV12-3 or TRBV12-4 and TRBJ1-1. The CDR3 totals 14 residues. The chain's CDR3 is CASSFTAGSTEAFF.

V and J are TRBV12-3 or TRBV12-4 and TRBJ2-5; the TRBD2 assignment by TCRdb is unverifiable without DNA. This CDR3 spans 15 amino acids. CDR3 residues: CASSFVAGIGETQYF.

The chain links TRBV6-5 to TRBJ2-1; TCRdb lists TRBD2, though no DNA is available to test this call. This CDR3 is built from 17 residues. Germline V gene data show CDR1 as MNHEY and CDR2 as SVGAGI. The CDR3 loop is CASSTATSGSSYNEQFF.

The chain recombines TRBV7-9 with TRBJ1-5; with no DNA, the TCRdb D assignment of TRBD1 cannot be verified. The CDR3 is 15 amino acids. The V gene's germline CDR1 is SEHNR and CDR2 FQNEAQ (reference sequence). The CDR3 sequence is CASSLAGGENQPQHF.

This chain joins TRBV19 and TRBJ2-1; there is no DNA to check the TCRdb D call of TRBD2. Germline assignment: CDR1 LNHDA and CDR2 SQIVND (reference sequence). This CDR3 spans 17 amino acids. CDR3 in amino acids: CASSIDHREAFYNEQFF.

The gene calls are TRBV7-6 and TRBJ1-2. The CDR3 covers 16 residues. CDR1 is SGHVS and CDR2 is FNYEAQ in the germline V gene. This CDR3 reads CASSPFASGEEGGYTF.

This sequence joins TRBV4-2 and TRBJ1-5; TCRdb's D call, TRBD1, is unchecked because there is no DNA. The germline CDR1 and CDR2 sequences are LGHNA and YNFKEQ. The CDR3 consists of 18 residues. The CDR3 here is CASSQAGTALYSNQPQHF.